A selection of T cell receptor beta chains follows, all from one sample in a study of cytomegalovirus exposure and HLA in healthy donors. Method: immunoSEQ multiplex PCR; TCRdb's copy keeps in-frame clones and lacks some. The repertoire consists of about 67,000 clones, with about 82% occurring once and the leading ten covering about 4.5%. The sequenced sample was PBMCs. The receptors come from a woman in her 30s in good health and CMV-seronegative. Each CDR3 is given with its conserved first and last residue. Each record gives: CDR3 length, V gene, clone size, J gene, D gene, CDR3 protein, CDR3 DNA. The D gene is left open where the match is weak. Rows may omit the clone size; those that give it use once, few, many or a size class.

CDR3 length: 16
V gene: TRBV6-8
clone size: few
J gene: TRBJ2-3
D gene: TRBD2
CDR3 protein: CASRSPGGGSTDTQYF
CDR3 DNA: TGTGCCAGCAGATCCCCGGGAGGAGGGAGCACAGATACGCAGTATTTT

CDR3 length: 12
V gene: TRBV27
clone size: .
J gene: TRBJ2-7
D gene: TRBD2
CDR3 protein: CASSLTGGEQYF
CDR3 DNA: TGTGCCAGCAGTTTAACGGGGGGCGAGCAGTACTTC

CDR3 length: 11
V gene: TRBV20-1
clone size: .
J gene: TRBJ1-2
D gene: .
CDR3 protein: CSARREGGYTF
CDR3 DNA: TGCAGTGCTAGGAGGGAGGGAGGCTACACCTTC

CDR3 length: 12
V gene: TRBV29-1
clone size: few
J gene: TRBJ2-3
D gene: .
CDR3 protein: CSVEGGTDTQYF
CDR3 DNA: TGCAGCGTTGAAGGCGGGACAGATACGCAGTATTTT

CDR3 length: 13
V gene: TRBV19
clone size: .
J gene: TRBJ1-5
D gene: .
CDR3 protein: CASSWQPNQPQHF
CDR3 DNA: TGTGCCAGTAGTTGGCAACCCAATCAGCCCCAGCATTTT

CDR3 length: 13
V gene: TRBV5-1
clone size: .
J gene: TRBJ2-5
D gene: .
CDR3 protein: CASSWQAEETQYF
CDR3 DNA: TGCGCCAGCAGCTGGCAGGCCGAAGAGACCCAGTACTTC

CDR3 length: 15
V gene: TRBV7-9
clone size: .
J gene: TRBJ2-1
D gene: .
CDR3 protein: CASSLRQGSYNEQFF
CDR3 DNA: TGTGCCAGCAGCTTACGTCAGGGCTCCTACAATGAGCAGTTCTTC

CDR3 length: 12
V gene: TRBV19
clone size: .
J gene: TRBJ1-5
D gene: .
CDR3 protein: CASRGVEGPQHF
CDR3 DNA: TGTGCCAGTAGAGGAGTTGAGGGGCCCCAGCATTTT

CDR3 length: 14
V gene: TRBV4-3
clone size: .
J gene: TRBJ1-2
D gene: TRBD1
CDR3 protein: CASSHDRVGYGYTF
CDR3 DNA: TGCGCCAGCAGCCACGACAGGGTGGGCTATGGCTACACCTTC

CDR3 length: 13
V gene: TRBV7-2
clone size: few
J gene: TRBJ2-5
D gene: .
CDR3 protein: CASSSWGLETQYF
CDR3 DNA: TGTGCCAGCAGCTCCTGGGGGCTTGAGACCCAGTACTTC

CDR3 length: 14
V gene: TRBV7-8
clone size: few
J gene: TRBJ1-5
D gene: .
CDR3 protein: CASSLVPVGQPQHF
CDR3 DNA: TGTGCCAGCAGCTTAGTTCCAGTTGGCCAGCCCCAGCATTTT

CDR3 length: 13
V gene: TRBV7-2
clone size: few
J gene: TRBJ1-1
D gene: .
CDR3 protein: CASGRQENTEAFF
CDR3 DNA: TGTGCCAGCGGACGACAGGAAAACACTGAAGCTTTCTTT

CDR3 length: 13
V gene: TRBV6-5
clone size: once
J gene: TRBJ2-7
D gene: .
CDR3 protein: CATCRDNSYEQYF
CDR3 DNA: TGTGCCACATGCCGGGACAACTCCTACGAGCAGTACTTC

CDR3 length: 14
V gene: TRBV27
clone size: .
J gene: TRBJ1-1
D gene: .
CDR3 protein: CASSLRSGVTEAFF
CDR3 DNA: TGTGCCAGCAGTTTAAGGTCGGGGGTCACTGAAGCTTTCTTT

CDR3 length: 16
V gene: TRBV7-6
clone size: .
J gene: TRBJ2-7
D gene: TRBD1
CDR3 protein: CASSLVAGQGPYEQYF
CDR3 DNA: TGTGCCAGCAGCTTAGTGGCGGGACAGGGTCCCTACGAGCAGTACTTC

CDR3 length: 14
V gene: TRBV19
clone size: .
J gene: TRBJ1-2
D gene: .
CDR3 protein: CASTRRGRQDGYTF
CDR3 DNA: TGTGCCAGTACCCGGCGGGGTCGGCAGGATGGCTACACCTTC

CDR3 length: 13
V gene: TRBV27
clone size: .
J gene: TRBJ2-7
D gene: .
CDR3 protein: CASSFLTSDEQYF
CDR3 DNA: TGTGCCAGCAGTTTCCTGACATCCGACGAGCAGTACTTC

CDR3 length: 14
V gene: TRBV6-5
clone size: .
J gene: TRBJ1-5
D gene: .
CDR3 protein: CASSSRGGNQPQHF
CDR3 DNA: TGTGCCAGCAGTTCACGGGGGGGCAATCAGCCCCAGCATTTT

CDR3 length: 15
V gene: TRBV27
clone size: .
J gene: TRBJ1-5
D gene: .
CDR3 protein: CASSFGGPLNQPQHF
CDR3 DNA: TGTGCCAGCAGTTTCGGGGGGCCGTTAAATCAGCCCCAGCATTTT

CDR3 length: 10
V gene: TRBV27
clone size: .
J gene: TRBJ1-2
D gene: .
CDR3 protein: CASGGSGYTF
CDR3 DNA: TGTGCCAGCGGTGGTAGTGGCTACACCTTC

CDR3 length: 14
V gene: TRBV30
clone size: .
J gene: TRBJ1-1
D gene: .
CDR3 protein: CACNTETGNTEAFF
CDR3 DNA: TGTGCCTGTAATACCGAGACGGGAAACACTGAAGCTTTCTTT

CDR3 length: 13
V gene: TRBV10-2
clone size: .
J gene: TRBJ2-1
D gene: TRBD1
CDR3 protein: CASSRDRGNEQFF
CDR3 DNA: TGCGCCAGCAGCCGGGACAGGGGAAATGAGCAGTTCTTC

CDR3 length: 15
V gene: TRBV5-1
clone size: .
J gene: TRBJ1-1
D gene: .
CDR3 protein: CASSLSGHLNTEAFF
CDR3 DNA: TGCGCCAGCAGCCTATCGGGACACTTGAACACTGAAGCTTTCTTT

CDR3 length: 15
V gene: TRBV7-2
clone size: .
J gene: TRBJ2-7
D gene: TRBD2
CDR3 protein: CASSSGTSGRDEQYF
CDR3 DNA: TGTGCCAGCAGCTCCGGGACTAGCGGGAGGGACGAGCAGTACTTC

CDR3 length: 16
V gene: TRBV6-4
clone size: once
J gene: TRBJ2-5
D gene: .
CDR3 protein: CASSDSYVRAWETQYF
CDR3 DNA: TGTGCCAGCAGTGACTCGTACGTCCGAGCGTGGGAGACCCAGTACTTC

CDR3 length: 13
V gene: TRBV7-3
clone size: .
J gene: TRBJ2-3
D gene: .
CDR3 protein: CASSLPPADTQYF
CDR3 DNA: TGTGCCAGCAGCTTACCCCCAGCAGATACGCAGTATTTT

CDR3 length: 14
V gene: TRBV18
clone size: .
J gene: TRBJ1-1
D gene: .
CDR3 protein: CASSPGIRTVEAFF
CDR3 DNA: TGTGCCAGCTCACCAGGGATTCGGACAGTTGAAGCTTTCTTT

CDR3 length: 20
V gene: TRBV10-3
clone size: .
J gene: TRBJ2-1
D gene: .
CDR3 protein: CAISWVRGVLREPSYNEQFF
CDR3 DNA: TGTGCCATCAGCTGGGTGAGGGGGGTCTTGCGGGAGCCCTCCTACAATGAGCAGTTCTTC

CDR3 length: 20
V gene: TRBV19
clone size: once
J gene: TRBJ1-5
D gene: TRBD1
CDR3 protein: CASSLYRSGQGALGNQPQHF
CDR3 DNA: TGTGCCAGTAGTTTATATCGATCGGGACAGGGGGCGCTGGGCAATCAGCCCCAGCATTTT

CDR3 length: 15
V gene: TRBV11-2
clone size: once
J gene: TRBJ1-1
D gene: .
CDR3 protein: CASSPIGESNTEAFF
CDR3 DNA: TGTGCCAGCAGCCCAATAGGGGAATCGAACACTGAAGCTTTCTTT

CDR3 length: 15
V gene: TRBV6-5
clone size: .
J gene: TRBJ2-7
D gene: .
CDR3 protein: CATLRQGGPVYEQYF
CDR3 DNA: TGTGCCACCTTAAGACAGGGAGGCCCTGTCTACGAGCAGTACTTC

CDR3 length: 12
V gene: TRBV29-1
clone size: .
J gene: TRBJ1-1
D gene: .
CDR3 protein: CSVGGQGTEAFF
CDR3 DNA: TGCAGCGTCGGGGGGCAGGGCACTGAAGCTTTCTTT

CDR3 length: 13
V gene: TRBV6-5
clone size: .
J gene: TRBJ2-7
D gene: TRBD1
CDR3 protein: CAVRRQGTYEQYF
CDR3 DNA: TGTGCCGTCCGGAGACAGGGGACCTACGAGCAGTACTTC

CDR3 length: 17
V gene: TRBV7-2
clone size: .
J gene: TRBJ1-1
D gene: .
CDR3 protein: CASSSMADSYLNTEAFF
CDR3 DNA: TGTGCCAGCAGCTCCATGGCGGACAGCTATTTGAACACTGAAGCTTTCTTT

CDR3 length: 14
V gene: TRBV30
clone size: .
J gene: TRBJ1-1
D gene: .
CDR3 protein: CAWSNRGGNTEAFF
CDR3 DNA: TGTGCCTGGAGCAACCGGGGAGGGAACACTGAAGCTTTCTTT

CDR3 length: 17
V gene: TRBV4-2
clone size: .
J gene: TRBJ1-3
D gene: TRBD1
CDR3 protein: CASSQLHTGVTGNTIYF
CDR3 DNA: TGTGCCAGCAGCCAGTTACACACAGGGGTGACTGGAAACACCATATATTTT

CDR3 length: 12
V gene: TRBV28
clone size: .
J gene: TRBJ1-1
D gene: .
CDR3 protein: CASSWAETEAFF
CDR3 DNA: TGTGCCAGCAGTTGGGCAGAGACTGAAGCTTTCTTT

CDR3 length: 15
V gene: TRBV5-1
clone size: .
J gene: TRBJ1-1
D gene: TRBD1
CDR3 protein: CASSQRQGTDTEAFF
CDR3 DNA: TGCGCCAGCAGCCAACGACAGGGGACGGACACTGAAGCTTTCTTT

CDR3 length: 15
V gene: TRBV2
clone size: .
J gene: TRBJ1-2
D gene: .
CDR3 protein: CASRVDRLANYGYTF
CDR3 DNA: TGTGCCAGCAGGGTCGACAGATTAGCTAACTATGGCTACACCTTC

CDR3 length: 13
V gene: TRBV29-1
clone size: once
J gene: TRBJ1-5
D gene: .
CDR3 protein: CSVEAGPGQPQHF
CDR3 DNA: TGCAGCGTTGAAGCAGGGCCCGGGCAGCCCCAGCATTTT

CDR3 length: 14
V gene: TRBV30
clone size: .
J gene: TRBJ2-1
D gene: TRBD2
CDR3 protein: CATGTSGSVYEQFF
CDR3 DNA: TGTGCCACTGGGACTAGCGGGAGTGTCTATGAGCAGTTCTTC

CDR3 length: 12
V gene: TRBV6-6
clone size: once
J gene: TRBJ2-3
D gene: .
CDR3 protein: CASDSHTDTQYF
CDR3 DNA: TGTGCCAGCGATAGCCACACAGATACGCAGTATTTT

CDR3 length: 13
V gene: TRBV7-2
clone size: few
J gene: TRBJ2-1
D gene: .
CDR3 protein: CASSLLAGNEQFF
CDR3 DNA: TGTGCCAGCAGCTTACTAGCCGGCAATGAGCAGTTCTTC

CDR3 length: 13
V gene: TRBV5-1
clone size: .
J gene: TRBJ1-2
D gene: TRBD1
CDR3 protein: CASSQTGEDGYTF
CDR3 DNA: TGCGCCAGCAGCCAGACAGGGGAGGATGGCTACACCTTC

CDR3 length: 13
V gene: TRBV5-1
clone size: .
J gene: TRBJ1-1
D gene: .
CDR3 protein: CASSLVLDREAFF
CDR3 DNA: TGCGCCAGCAGCTTGGTGCTGGACAGAGAAGCTTTCTTT

CDR3 length: 16
V gene: TRBV5-4
clone size: .
J gene: TRBJ2-2
D gene: TRBD2
CDR3 protein: CASSRTSGRDTGELFF
CDR3 DNA: TGTGCCAGCAGCCGGACTAGCGGGAGAGACACCGGGGAGCTGTTTTTT

CDR3 length: 14
V gene: TRBV11-2
clone size: .
J gene: TRBJ2-2
D gene: .
CDR3 protein: CASSFAGQTGELFF
CDR3 DNA: TGTGCCAGCAGCTTCGCAGGACAGACCGGGGAGCTGTTTTTT

CDR3 length: 14
V gene: TRBV28
clone size: .
J gene: TRBJ1-5
D gene: TRBD1
CDR3 protein: CASRRDRGGQPQHF
CDR3 DNA: TGTGCCAGCAGACGGGACAGGGGAGGTCAGCCCCAGCATTTT

CDR3 length: 15
V gene: TRBV7-9
clone size: .
J gene: TRBJ2-1
D gene: .
CDR3 protein: CASSLPKTLYNEQFF
CDR3 DNA: TGTGCCAGCAGCTTACCGAAGACACTCTACAATGAGCAGTTCTTC

CDR3 length: 17
V gene: TRBV29-1
clone size: .
J gene: TRBJ2-2
D gene: TRBD1
CDR3 protein: CSVATRTGPWDTGELFF
CDR3 DNA: TGCAGCGTTGCAACTCGGACAGGCCCCTGGGACACCGGGGAGCTGTTTTTT

CDR3 length: 13
V gene: TRBV29-1
clone size: .
J gene: TRBJ1-5
D gene: TRBD1
CDR3 protein: CSVRDRAREPQHF
CDR3 DNA: TGCAGCGTTCGGGACAGGGCGCGGGAGCCCCAGCATTTT

CDR3 length: 15
V gene: TRBV7-9
clone size: .
J gene: TRBJ2-5
D gene: .
CDR3 protein: CASSTEAGPQETQYF
CDR3 DNA: TGTGCCAGCAGCACCGAGGCAGGGCCACAAGAGACCCAGTACTTC

CDR3 length: 15
V gene: TRBV4-1
clone size: .
J gene: TRBJ1-4
D gene: TRBD1
CDR3 protein: CASSQAGGRGEKLFF
CDR3 DNA: TGCGCCAGCAGCCAAGCAGGAGGCAGGGGGGAAAAACTGTTTTTT